This T cell receptor (beta chain) comes out of a study of Ad26.COV2.S vaccination and SARS-CoV-2 variants (dated by TCRdb to 2020 to 2023). With respect to the entire study: Vaccine-arm donors came from COV1001, a multicentre, randomized, double-blind, placebo-controlled phase I-IIa trial of Ad26.COV2.S in healthy adults. Ad26.COV2.S was administered intramuscularly at 5 x 10^10 or 1 x 10^11 viral particles, either as a single shot or as two shots given 56 days apart. TCRbeta repertoire sequencing served as the tool for gauging how specific and how broad the SARS-CoV-2-reactive T cell receptors were following Ad26.COV2.S vaccination. The TCR-sequenced set comprised about 32 samples: some 20 Ad26.COV2.S vaccine recipients, 5 placebo recipients and 8 SARS-CoV-2 convalescent individuals. Participants in the trial were split at random into five groups of five each, receiving low-dose or high-dose Ad26.COV2.S once or twice, or else placebo on both occasions. Investigators remained blinded to trial group allocation during experiments and outcome assessment.

Overall study outcomes, separate from this receptor: The study was not powered to compare responses between vaccine doses or regimens. Ad26.COV2.S recipients had higher spike-specific TCR breadth than placebo recipients (P = 0.0014). Substantial breadth of spike-specific CD8+ and CD4+ T cell responses was reported after vaccination. Vaccine and placebo recipients had comparable non-spike TCR breadth, which fits with the vaccine containing only spike. The authors noted that total T cell responses may have been underestimated by the TCR breadth and depth analyses.

Note on this clone: Its recognized antigen is unknown. The sample holds no much larger clone one base away, and base qualities are not on file.

The CDR3 starts with the cysteine, ends with the phenylalanine, and has 17 residues. Here the CDR3 DNA is all that survives: 51 bases in frame from base 1. Compared with germline, V lacks 2 bases and J lacks 4 bases; bases without a gene match: 11. The germline V gene yields SGHDT for CDR1 and YYEEEE for CDR2. The immunoSEQ Assay was the method used to sequence TCRbeta CDR3 regions. After extraction, genomic DNA underwent amplification by bias-controlled multiplex PCR, followed by high-throughput sequencing. From the authors' description of their analysis: To quantify the absolute abundance of each unique TCRbeta CDR3 region, sequences were collapsed and filtered. T cell fraction was estimated by normalization of TCRbeta template counts to usable DNA, with usable DNA being measured through amplification of reference genes present in all nucleated cells. Repertoire TCRs were annotated as SARS-CoV-2-specific by exact matching of V gene, CDR3 amino acid sequence and J gene to a known reactive TCR set. MIRA supplied the reference SARS-CoV-2 TCR set, which was filtered for enrichment in COVID-19-positive ImmuneCODE repertoires so that public or cross-reactive TCRs were removed. Using the MIRA antigens, annotated TCRs were further analysed by specific ORF or by position within an ORF. Depth was the summed frequency of annotated unique rearrangements, while breadth was defined as annotated unique rearrangements over total unique productive rearrangements. TCR breadth was compared between groups using two-sided Wilcoxon rank-sum tests. TCRdb stores this immuneACCESS table with in-frame sequences only. Part of the clones is absent; in the studies checked, under half of the shortfall reflects unresolved V genes, and no reason is known for the rest. That table is the source of V, J and clone size, and D and trimming were worked out from the DNA. For this sample there are roughly 350,000 clones; around 86% appear just once. Clones ranked in the top ten supply roughly 3.2% of the sample.

This specimen's treatment or condition label, interpreted: about 20 received Ad26.COV2.S at low or high dose, single or two shots; 5 received placebo; per-sample allocation not given. Repertoires of vaccine and placebo recipients were sequenced from samples collected on day 63 after the first injection. Between 29 July and 7 August 2020, Cohort 1b enrolled 25 adults aged 18-55 years at one site in Boston, USA. As a vaccine, Ad26.COV2.S was a replication-incompetent adenovirus type 26 vector that expressed a prefusion-stabilized SARS-CoV-2 spike protein derived from the original Wuhan strain. The sequencing here drew on peripheral blood, taken in a trial of Ad26.COV2.S vaccine versus placebo. Rearrangement joined TRBV5-6 to TRBJ2-2; TRBD1 matches 7 bases in the middle. This TCR was recovered from a person aged 18-60 years who received the Ad26.COV2.S COVID-19 vaccine or a placebo. The DNA reads TGTGCCAGCAGCTTATTTACAGGGGCAGTGAGCACCGGGGAGCTGTTTTTT. The encoded protein is CASSLFTGAVSTGELFF.